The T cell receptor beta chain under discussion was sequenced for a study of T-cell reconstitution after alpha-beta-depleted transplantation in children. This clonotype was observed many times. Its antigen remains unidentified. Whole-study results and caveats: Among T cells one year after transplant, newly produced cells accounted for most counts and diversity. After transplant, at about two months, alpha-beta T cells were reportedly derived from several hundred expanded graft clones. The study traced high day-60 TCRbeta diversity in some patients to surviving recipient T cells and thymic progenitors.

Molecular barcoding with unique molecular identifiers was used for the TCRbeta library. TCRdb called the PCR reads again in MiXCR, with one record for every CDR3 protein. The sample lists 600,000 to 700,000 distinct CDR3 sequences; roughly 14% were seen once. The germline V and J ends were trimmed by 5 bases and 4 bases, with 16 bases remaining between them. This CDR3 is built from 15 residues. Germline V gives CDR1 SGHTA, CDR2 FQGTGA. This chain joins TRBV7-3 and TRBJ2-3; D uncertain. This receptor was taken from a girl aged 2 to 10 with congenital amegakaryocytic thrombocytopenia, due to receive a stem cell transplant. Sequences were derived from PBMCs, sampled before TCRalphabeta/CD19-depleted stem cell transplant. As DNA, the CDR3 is TGTGCCAGCAGCCTCCAATGGGGTATCTCAGATACGCAGTATTTT. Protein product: CASSLQWGISDTQYF.